These 20 T cell receptor beta chains came from one sample sequenced in a study of blood T cell repertoires in COVID-19. The method was immunoSEQ multiplex PCR; TCRdb's version includes in-frame clones alone and lacks a portion of them. The sample carries 110,000 to 150,000 clones, 80% to 90% recorded once. What was sequenced was peripheral blood. Every receptor here comes from a man in his sixties with active or convalescent COVID-19.

The chain joins TRBV9 to TRBJ2-7, with 9 bases matching TRBD2. The germline gives CDR1 SGDLS, CDR2 YYNGEE. V trimming: 0 bases; J trimming: 7 bases; junction bases outside the gene matches: 5. This CDR3 has 14 amino acids. The CDR3 spells CASSVGLAGWEQYF. In nucleotides, the CDR3 is TGTGCCAGCAGCGTAGGGCTAGCGGGGTGGGAGCAGTACTTC.

The chain is built from TRBV19 and TRBJ2-7; the match to TRBD1 covers 9 bases. The germline V gene has CDR1 LNHDA and CDR2 SQIVND (reference sequence). This CDR3 has 13 residues. Trimming removed 5 bases from V and 6 bases from J; junction bases left unmatched: 5. As DNA, the CDR3 is TGTGCCAGTAGTCCGGACAGGGGCCGCGAGCAGTACTTC. Its protein product is CASSPDRGREQYF.

This clone was picked up a small number of times. V usage is TRBV27 and J usage is TRBJ1-1; D remains ambiguous. Trimming left V 5 bases short and J 4 bases short, with 14 bases between. Germline lookup yields CDR1 MNHEY and CDR2 SMNVEV (reference sequence). The CDR3 spans 14 residues. The DNA of the CDR3 is TGTGCCAGCAGTCCCTCCCGGGTTGGCACTGAAGCTTTCTTT. This sequence encodes CASSPSRVGTEAFF.

Here the CDR3 reads CASSFPGANTGELFF. The CDR3 nucleotides read TGTGCCAGCAGCTTCCCCGGGGCGAACACCGGGGAGCTGTTTTTT. V usage is TRBV5-6 and J usage is TRBJ2-2; possible D gene TRBD2, 5 bases. This CDR3 contains 15 residues. V lost 2 bases, J lost 0 bases, and 8 bases lay in between. Germline CDR1 SGHDT, CDR2 YYEEEE.

Concerning this clone: The same CDR3 can be traced to other DNA sequences in this sample. V gene TRBV28 combines with J gene TRBJ2-1, with 13 bases identical to TRBD2. This CDR3 contains 15 residues. CDR1 is MDHEN, CDR2 SYDVKM, per germline. V shed 6 bases and J 6 bases; nucleotides not matched to a gene: 5. DNA for the CDR3: TGTGCCAGCAGCCGACTAGCGGGAGGTGTCAATGAGCAGTTCTTC. Amino acid sequence: CASSRLAGGVNEQFF.

V usage is TRBV19 and J usage is TRBJ2-1; 12 nucleotides match TRBD1. CDR3 length: 15 residues. Germline CDR1 and CDR2: LNHDA and SQIVND (reference sequence). J was trimmed by 2 bases and V by 10 bases; bases with no gene match: 6. CDR3 protein: CATTRDRGPYNEQFF. The CDR3 coding sequence is TGTGCCACCACCCGGGACAGGGGGCCCTACAATGAGCAGTTCTTC.

The chain carries TRBV6-5 and TRBJ2-1; the match to TRBD2 covers 12 bases. CDR1 is MNHEY and CDR2 is SVGAGI in the germline V gene. V gave up 6 bases and J gave up 2 bases; unmatched junction bases: 2. This CDR3 region has 15 residues. Written as DNA, the CDR3 is TGTGCCAGCAGCCGACTAGCGGGAGCCTACAATGAGCAGTTCTTC. Translated, it gives CASSRLAGAYNEQFF.

The chain is built from TRBV18 and TRBJ1-2; 7 bases agree with TRBD1. Germline assignment: CDR1 KGHSH and CDR2 LQKENI. The CDR3 loop spans 13 amino acids. Losses at the gene ends were 6 bases for V and 4 bases for J; bases not matched to a gene: 5. CDR3 in amino acids: CASSLTGPYGYTF. The CDR3 DNA reads TGTGCCAGCTCCTTGACAGGGCCCTATGGCTACACCTTC.

The rearrangement links TRBV11-2 to TRBJ2-2; 7 bases are shared with TRBD1. CDR1 is SGHAT and CDR2 is FQNNGV in the germline V gene. V gave up 6 bases and J gave up 7 bases; unmatched junction bases: 8. The CDR3 has 14 residues. CDR3 region: CASRPRDSYGELFF. In DNA form, the CDR3 reads TGTGCCAGCAGGCCGAGGGACAGTTACGGGGAGCTGTTTTTT.

This chain links TRBV6-6 with TRBJ1-3; the match to TRBD1 covers 7 bases. The CDR3 is made up of 15 amino acids. With 6 bases clipped from V and 0 bases from J, the junction kept 5 bases outside the gene matches. Germline V gene data show CDR1 as MNHNY and CDR2 as SVGAGI (reference sequence). The CDR3 DNA sequence: TGTGCCAGCAGATCAGCAGGGGGCTCTGGAAACACCATATATTTT. Translated: CASRSAGGSGNTIYF.

This sequence joins TRBV21-1 and TRBJ1-2; the DNA was not used to check the table's D call, TRBD1. TRBV21-1 has pseudogene status. The CDR3 length is 19 residues. CDR3 in amino acids: CASSKGGGQGIEWNYGYTF. As DNA, the CDR3 is TGTGCCAGCAGCAAAGGTGGAGGACAGGGGATTGAGTGGAACTATGGCTACACCTTC.

The chain is built from TRBV4-1 and TRBJ2-3; 8 nucleotides line up with TRBD2. The CDR3 extends over 14 amino acids. The germline V gene encodes CDR1 MGHRA and CDR2 YSYEKL. V trimming: 2 bases; J trimming: 6 bases; junction bases outside the gene matches: 4. In DNA form, the CDR3 reads TGCGCCAGCAGCCAAACTAGCGGTGGGGATACGCAGTATTTT. Protein sequence: CASSQTSGGDTQYF.

Turning to this clone: The same CDR3 also results from other DNA sequences found in this sample. This chain connects TRBV24-1 to TRBJ1-5, with a tentative D call TRBD1 (5 bases). V was trimmed by 9 bases and J by 3 bases, leaving 11 bases between them. The CDR3 loop spans 13 amino acids. Germline V CDR1 and CDR2: KGHDR, SFDVKD. This CDR3 is CATDGGFNQPQHF. For the CDR3, the DNA is TGTGCCACCGATGGGGGGTTCAATCAGCCCCAGCATTTT.

The rearrangement joins TRBV5-5 to TRBJ2-7; 8 bases fit TRBD1. V gave up 4 bases and J gave up 4 bases; unmatched junction bases: 7. Germline loops: CDR1 SGHKS, CDR2 YYEKEE (reference sequence). The CDR3 consists of 14 residues. The CDR3 sequence is CASSAGTGMYEQYF. The CDR3 nucleotides are TGTGCCAGCAGCGCCGGGACAGGAATGTACGAGCAGTACTTC.

The gene calls are TRBV6-2 or TRBV6-3 and TRBJ1-2; the D gene is possibly TRBD1 (5 bases). CDR1 and CDR2 (germline): MNHEY, SVGEGT. This CDR3 has 16 residues. V lost 6 bases, J lost 1 base, and 18 bases lay in between. CDR3 nucleotides: TGTGCCAGCAGCCAGCAAGCGCAGGGACTTAACTATGGCTACACCTTC. It specifies CASSQQAQGLNYGYTF.

The chain couples TRBV29-1 to TRBJ1-2; 7 bases are shared with TRBD1. Unmatched junction bases numbered 1, after V lost 5 bases and J lost 4 bases. The CDR3 spans 11 residues. CDR1 and CDR2 from the germline V gene are SQVTM and ANQGSEA. CDR3: CSVYRGYGYTF. The CDR3 nucleotides read TGCAGCGTTTACAGGGGCTATGGCTACACCTTC. Looking up the rest from reference TRBV29-1 and TRBJ1-2 gives the full variable domain: SAVISQKPSRDICQRGTSLTIQCQVDSQVTMMFWYRQQPGQSLTLIATANQGSEATYESGFVIDKFPISRPNLTFSTLTVSNMSPEDSSIYLCSVYRGYGYTFGSGTRLTVV.

J is TRBJ2-1 and V is TRBV10-1, with 9 bases identical to TRBD2. After removal of 7 bases from V and 3 bases from J, the junction contained 16 bases not matched to a gene. Germline V CDR1 and CDR2: WNHNN, SYGVQD (reference sequence). The length of the CDR3 is 18 residues. The DNA for the CDR3 is TGCGCCAGCAATACCCCCAGCGGGGGGCTTCACTGCTACAATGAGCAGTTCTTC. Amino acid sequence: CASNTPSGGLHCYNEQFF.

The J gene is TRBJ2-3, the V gene TRBV4-1; TRBD2 matches 8 bases. The length of the CDR3 is 18 residues. The germline V gene encodes CDR1 MGHRA and CDR2 YSYEKL. V gave up 0 bases and J gave up 0 bases; unmatched junction bases: 8. The CDR3 region is CASSQEQLAGTSTDTQYF. CDR3 DNA: TGCGCCAGCAGCCAAGAACAATTAGCGGGGACTAGCACAGATACGCAGTATTTT.

This clone was seen once. The rearrangement joins TRBV28 to TRBJ2-3; D is unclear. In germline, CDR1 is MDHEN, CDR2 SYDVKM. CDR3 length: 12 residues. Deletions cut 1 base from V and 3 bases from J, with 2 bases between. CDR3 DNA: TGTGCCAGCAGTTTATCAACAGATACGCAGTATTTT. Translating gives CASSLSTDTQYF.

This clone was seen a single time. The chain uses TRBV6-2 or TRBV6-3 and TRBJ1-5; the match to TRBD1 covers 7 bases. Trimming took 5 bases from V and 4 from J; bases not matched to a gene: 5. The germline gives CDR1 MNHEY, CDR2 SVGEGT. This CDR3 spans 14 amino acids. This chain's CDR3 is CASSSGQVNQPQHF. For the CDR3, the DNA is TGTGCCAGCAGTAGTGGACAGGTAAATCAGCCCCAGCATTTT.